The 31 T cell receptor beta chains below were found in one sample sequenced in a study of blood T cell repertoires in COVID-19 (dated by TCRdb to about 2020). The library was prepared using the immunoSEQ multiplex PCR assay. This immuneACCESS table, as held by TCRdb, lists in-frame sequences with V and J called but not all clones. Of the missing ones, under half trace to an unresolved V gene in checked studies; the others have no known cause. The sample table contains over 140,000 clones; only one count was recorded for more than 65% of them. The ten largest clones represent 4% of the sample. Sequenced sample: peripheral blood. Every receptor here comes from an older woman with acute or convalescent COVID-19.

The V gene is TRBV7-9, the J gene TRBJ2-3, with TRBD2 identical over 12 bases. The germline V gene has CDR1 SEHNR and CDR2 FQNEAQ (reference sequence). Trimming took 5 bases from V and 4 from J; bases not matched to a gene: 22. The CDR3 totals 21 residues. The CDR3 reads CASSIKWPLAGGPSEPDTQYF. For the CDR3, the DNA is TGTGCCAGCAGCATAAAATGGCCGCTAGCGGGAGGGCCCTCGGAGCCAGATACGCAGTATTTT.

This chain connects TRBV6-5 to TRBJ1-2; D might be TRBD1 (5 bases). The CDR3 runs 15 residues. The V end lost 2 bases, the J end lost 5 bases, and 15 bases lay between the germline ends. Germline V gene lookup returns CDR1 MNHEY and CDR2 SVGAGI. As DNA, the CDR3 is TGTGCCAGCAGTTACAACCTGGACACCCTTTATGGCTACACCTTC. It codes for CASSYNLDTLYGYTF.

The chain uses TRBV12-2 and TRBJ2-1; the table's D call of TRBD2 was not tested on the DNA. TRBV12-2 is a documented pseudogene. This CDR3 has 15 residues. The CDR3 spells CASRLARVIHNEQFF. The CDR3 DNA reads TGTGCAAGTCGCTTAGCTCGGGTCATTCACAATGAGCAGTTCTTC.

V usage is TRBV5-4 and J usage is TRBJ1-5; a possible D gene is TRBD1 (5 bases). V lost 3 bases and J lost 7, with 14 bases in between. In germline, CDR1 is SGHNT, CDR2 YYREEE (reference sequence). The CDR3 sequence is 14 residues long. The CDR3 is CASSSDGQGQPQHF. The CDR3 coding sequence is TGTGCCAGCAGCTCAGATGGACAAGGGCAGCCCCAGCATTTT.

This chain uses TRBV12-3 or TRBV12-4 with TRBJ2-7; possibly TRBD1 for D (6 bases). V lost 3 bases and J lost 5, with 11 bases in between. This CDR3 has 13 amino acids. CDR3 in DNA: TGTGCCAGCAGTTTCGCAGGGGTCCACGAGCAGTACTTC. This gives the protein CASSFAGVHEQYF.

The chain is built from TRBV19 and TRBJ2-7, with 9 positions matching TRBD2. Germline V gives CDR1 LNHDA, CDR2 SQIVND (reference sequence). The CDR3 has 15 amino acids. The V segment lost 1 base and the J segment 4 bases; nucleotides outside the gene matches: 5. The CDR3 reads CASSIGLAGYYEQYF. CDR3 DNA sequence: TGTGCCAGTAGTATAGGGCTAGCGGGATATTACGAGCAGTACTTC.

V and J are TRBV24-1 and TRBJ2-3, with a tentative D call TRBD2 (5 bases). This CDR3 spans 15 amino acids. CDR1 and CDR2 (germline): KGHDR, SFDVKD. V was trimmed by 8 bases and J by 5 bases, leaving 19 bases between them. The CDR3 loop reads CATTPSAGSGDTQYF. DNA of the CDR3: TGTGCCACCACCCCCTCCGCGGGCTCCGGAGATACGCAGTATTTT.

The CDR3 DNA reads TGTGCCTGGAGTGGACCGGGAGACGCTCTAGGGGAAAAACTGTTTTTT. The encoded protein is CAWSGPGDALGEKLFF. The chain recombines TRBV30 with TRBJ1-4; no definite D call. Trimming shortened V by 1 base and J by 8 bases, and 20 bases separated the two germline ends. This CDR3 region has 16 residues. Germline V gives CDR1 GTSNPN, CDR2 SVGIG (reference sequence).

The rearrangement joins TRBV23-1 to TRBJ1-5; no firm D call. TRBV23-1 is known as an ORF, though its function is uncertain. V was shortened by 7 bases and J by 5 bases, with 6 bases between the two germline ends. The CDR3 runs 11 residues. CDR3 in DNA: TGCGCCAGCACATTTCATCAGCCCCAGCATTTT. This sequence encodes CASTFHQPQHF.

This clone was seen a handful of times. The chain carries TRBV19 and TRBJ2-1; 7 bases are shared with TRBD2. The CDR3 consists of 14 residues. Germline V gene sequence: CDR1 LNHDA, CDR2 SQIVND (reference sequence). Trimming took 3 bases from V and 6 from J; bases not matched to a gene: 5. CDR3 nucleotides: TGTGCCAGTAGTATCGGGGGAGGGGTCAATGAGCAGTTCTTC. Protein product: CASSIGGGVNEQFF. Filled out from reference TRBV19 and TRBJ2-1, the complete variable domain reads DGGITQSPKYLFRKEGQNVTLSCEQNLNHDAMYWYRQDPGQGLRLIYYSQIVNDFQKGDIAEGYSVSREKKESFPLTVTSAQKNPTAFYLCASSIGGGVNEQFFGPGTRLTVL.

This clone was picked up one time. J is TRBJ2-5 and V is TRBV11-3; 9 bases are a match to TRBD2. This CDR3 region has 14 residues. Germline V gene lookup returns CDR1 SGHNT and CDR2 YENEEA. The V and J ends lost 5 bases and 2 bases, in that order; junction bases with no gene match: 3. This CDR3 reads CASSLSGRQETQYF. Here the CDR3 DNA reads TGTGCCAGCAGCCTTAGCGGGAGACAAGAGACCCAGTACTTC. Using reference TRBV11-3 and TRBJ2-5 for the parts outside the CDR3, the full variable domain is EAGVVQSPRYKIIEKKQPVAFWCNPISGHNTLYWYLQNLGQGPELLIRYENEEAVDDSQLPKDRFSAERLKGVDSTLKIQPAELGDSAVYLCASSLSGRQETQYFGPGTRLLVL.

The chain is built from TRBV7-2 and TRBJ2-2; D not resolved. CDR3 size: 15 residues. The germline gives CDR1 SGHTA, CDR2 FQGNSA. V lost 5 bases and J 0 bases, leaving 10 bases between the germline ends. This CDR3 reads CASSQVAANTGELFF. DNA for the CDR3: TGTGCCAGCAGCCAGGTTGCCGCGAACACCGGGGAGCTGTTTTTT.

V gene TRBV9 combines with J gene TRBJ2-1; 7 nucleotides agree with TRBD2. The trim removed 3 bases at V and 0 bases at J, leaving 9 bases unmatched. The CDR3 loop spans 17 amino acids. The germline gives CDR1 SGDLS, CDR2 YYNGEE. The CDR3: CASSGSAGGSSYNEQFF. The CDR3, as DNA: TGTGCCAGCAGCGGTTCCGCGGGCGGGAGCTCCTACAATGAGCAGTTCTTC. Supplemented by reference TRBV9 and TRBJ2-1, the full variable domain reads DSGVTQTPKHLITATGQRVTLRCSPRSGDLSVYWYQQSLDQGLQFLIQYYNGEERAKGNILERFSAQQFPDLHSELNLSSLELGDSALYFCASSGSAGGSSYNEQFFGPGTRLTVL.

CDR3 nucleotide sequence: TGTGCCATCAGTGGGGGAGACAGGAACCCCTACGAGCAGTACTTC. Its protein product is CAISGGDRNPYEQYF. The chain uses TRBV10-3 and TRBJ2-7, with D possibly matching TRBD1 (6 bases). The CDR3 consists of 15 residues. The V end lost 4 bases, the J end lost 2 bases, and 15 bases lay between the germline ends. Germline V gene data show CDR1 as ENHRY and CDR2 as SYGVKD.

The chain employs TRBV30 and TRBJ2-1; maybe TRBD2 (5 bases). With 4 bases removed from V and 13 bases from J, the gap between germline ends came to 20 bases. The CDR3 is 13 amino acids. Germline V CDR1 and CDR2: GTSNPN, SVGIG (reference sequence). The CDR3 bases are TGTGCCTGGACCACCCTCGGGGAAGCTCGCCAGTTCTTC. This translates into CAWTTLGEARQFF.

This rearrangement joins TRBV6-4 to TRBJ1-3; no firm D call. V lost 5 bases and J lost 4, with 12 bases in between. Per the germline V gene, CDR1 is MRHNA and CDR2 is SNTAGT. This CDR3 is 14 amino acids long. The CDR3 here is CASSPSAEGNTIYF. The CDR3 DNA reads as TGTGCCAGCAGTCCCTCAGCGGAGGGAAACACCATATATTTT.

The V gene is TRBV30, the J gene TRBJ1-2; TRBD1 matches 8 bases. The germline V gene encodes CDR1 GTSNPN and CDR2 SVGIG (reference sequence). The CDR3 sequence is 16 residues long. The junction had 15 bases not matched to a gene; V was cut back by 1 base and J by 8 bases. The CDR3 region has the DNA TGTGCCTGGAGTGCGTCCTCGCAGGGGGCTTTAGGAGGCTACACCTTC. It is translated as CAWSASSQGALGGYTF.

V is TRBV3-1 (or the pseudogene TRBV3-2) and J is TRBJ2-7, with D possibly matching TRBD1 (6 bases). The CDR3 runs to 14 residues. Trimming left V 4 bases short and J 3 bases short, with 13 bases between. Germline V gives CDR1 LGHDT, CDR2 YNNKEL (reference sequence). Here the CDR3 reads CASSPGVGGYEQYF. The CDR3, as DNA: TGTGCCAGCAGCCCGGGTGTAGGGGGCTACGAGCAGTACTTC.

This chain joins TRBV12-3 or TRBV12-4 and TRBJ2-7; D might be TRBD2 (6 bases). V lost 5 bases and J lost 6, with 14 bases in between. This CDR3 contains 13 residues. Here the CDR3 DNA reads TGTGCCAGCAGTACCCTCGAGGGAGGCGAGCAGTACTTC. Residues: CASSTLEGGEQYF.

The V gene is TRBV3-1 (or the pseudogene TRBV3-2), the J gene TRBJ2-3, with 9 bases identical to TRBD2. The trim removed 2 bases at V and 5 bases at J, leaving 8 bases unmatched. The CDR3 has 16 amino acids. Germline V gene sequence: CDR1 LGHDT, CDR2 YNNKEL (reference sequence). The CDR3 nucleotides read TGTGCCAGCAGCCAAAGGGCTAGCGGGACGGTAGATACGCAGTATTTT. As protein: CASSQRASGTVDTQYF.

J is TRBJ2-7 and V is TRBV28; 10 bases are shared with TRBD1. Germline values: CDR1 MDHEN, CDR2 SYDVKM. V trimming: 6 bases; J trimming: 1 base; junction bases outside the gene matches: 6. The CDR3 runs to 15 residues. CDR3 DNA: TGTGCCAGCAGAACCGGGACAGGGGCTTCCTACGAGCAGTACTTC. Amino acids: CASRTGTGASYEQYF. The variable domain in full, with the rest retrieved from reference TRBV28 and TRBJ2-7, is DVKVTQSSRYLVKRTGEKVFLECVQDMDHENMFWYRQDPGLGLRLIYFSYDVKMKEKGDIPEGYSVSREKKERFSLILESASTNQTSMYLCASRTGTGASYEQYFGPGTRLTVT.

This clone was seen a single time. The chain recombines TRBV6-2 or TRBV6-3 with TRBJ2-6; 8 bases fit TRBD1. CDR3 length: 16 amino acids. With 5 bases clipped from V and 4 bases from J, the junction kept 7 bases outside the gene matches. The V gene's germline CDR1 is MNHEY and CDR2 SVGEGT. CDR3 DNA: TGTGCCAGCAGTGACACAGGGGGGCACGGGGCCAACGTCCTGACTTTC. Protein: CASSDTGGHGANVLTF.

The chain joins TRBV28 to TRBJ2-2, with 11 bases identical to TRBD2. J gave up 4 bases and V 3 bases, and 1 base lay outside the gene matches. Germline loops: CDR1 MDHEN, CDR2 SYDVKM. This CDR3 has 15 amino acids. In nucleotides, the CDR3 is TGTGCCAGCAGTTTTAGCGGGAGGGGCACCGGGGAGCTGTTTTTT. This translates into CASSFSGRGTGELFF.

This chain uses TRBV28 with TRBJ1-6, with TRBD1 matching 7 bases. The germline V gene encodes CDR1 MDHEN and CDR2 SYDVKM. After removal of 4 bases from V and 10 bases from J, the junction contained 10 bases not matched to a gene. The length of the CDR3 is 15 residues. CDR3 sequence (DNA): TGTGCCAGCAGTTCAGACAGGGTTTCCTCCTCACCCCTCCACTTT. Protein product: CASSSDRVSSSPLHF. Based on the CDR3 plus reference TRBV28 and TRBJ1-6, the full variable domain is DVKVTQSSRYLVKRTGEKVFLECVQDMDHENMFWYRQDPGLGLRLIYFSYDVKMKEKGDIPEGYSVSREKKERFSLILESASTNQTSMYLCASSSDRVSSSPLHFGNGTRLTVT.

The J gene is TRBJ1-2, the V gene TRBV24-1, with no clear D. Trimming cost V 0 bases and J 7 bases, with 11 bases left between them. The CDR3 has 14 residues. Germline assignment: CDR1 KGHDR and CDR2 SFDVKD. CDR3 in amino acids: CATSDLGRVSGYTF. CDR3 in DNA: TGTGCCACCAGTGATTTGGGGCGAGTCTCTGGCTACACCTTC.

The chain employs TRBV19 and TRBJ2-3; 10 bases match TRBD1. The CDR3 extends over 13 amino acids. The V gene's germline CDR1 is LNHDA and CDR2 SQIVND (reference sequence). With V trimmed by 7 bases and J by 5 bases, 3 bases remained unmatched. The CDR3 protein is CASKGQGQDTQYF. The CDR3, as DNA: TGTGCCAGTAAGGGACAGGGGCAAGATACGCAGTATTTT.

The rearrangement links TRBV7-8 to TRBJ2-5, with 7 bases lining up with TRBD1. Trimming removed 1 base from V and 1 base from J; junction bases left unmatched: 6. Germline V lookup: CDR1 SGHVS, CDR2 FQNEAQ. This CDR3 has 16 amino acids. The CDR3 sequence: CASSLGTGVSQETQYF. The CDR3 nucleotides read TGTGCCAGCAGCTTAGGAACAGGGGTTTCCCAAGAGACCCAGTACTTC.

J is TRBJ2-7 and V is TRBV27; 9 nucleotides match TRBD1. Germline V lookup: CDR1 MNHEY, CDR2 SMNVEV (reference sequence). The CDR3 has 14 amino acids. The trim removed 6 bases at V and 2 bases at J, leaving 5 bases unmatched. CDR3 residues: CASSSDRGTYEQYF. The CDR3 DNA sequence: TGTGCCAGCAGCTCTGACAGGGGGACCTACGAGCAGTACTTC.

V is TRBV2 and J is TRBJ2-7; D gene uncertain. Germline CDR1 SNHLY, CDR2 FYNNEI. With 6 bases removed from V and 4 bases from J, the gap between germline ends came to 10 bases. This CDR3 region has 12 residues. CDR3: CASRYDGYEQYF. The CDR3 DNA reads as TGTGCCAGCAGGTACGACGGGTACGAGCAGTACTTC.

This rearrangement joins TRBV11-2 to TRBJ2-7; TRBD2 agrees at 9 bases. Germline CDR1 SGHAT, CDR2 FQNNGV. The CDR3 consists of 15 residues. The V gene end was trimmed by 0 bases and the J gene end by 6 bases; junction bases not matched to a gene: 6. The CDR3 bases are TGTGCCAGCAGCTTAGAACGAGCGGGAGGTGCCGAGCAGTACTTC. This gives the protein CASSLERAGGAEQYF. Combining the CDR3 with reference TRBV11-2 and TRBJ2-7 gives the whole variable domain EAGVAQSPRYKIIEKRQSVAFWCNPISGHATLYWYQQILGQGPKLLIQFQNNGVVDDSQLPKDRFSAERLKGVDSTLKIQPAKLEDSAVYLCASSLERAGGAEQYFGPGTRLTVT.

This clone has just one count. V and J are TRBV10-3 and TRBJ1-1, with D possibly matching TRBD1 (6 bases). Between the trimmed V and J ends, which lost 3 bases and 0 bases, there was a span of 11 bases. Germline lookup yields CDR1 ENHRY and CDR2 SYGVKD. This CDR3 spans 15 amino acids. CDR3 sequence reads: CAISERGQMNTEAFF. The CDR3 DNA follows: TGTGCCATCAGTGAAAGGGGACAAATGAACACTGAAGCTTTCTTT.